This T cell receptor beta chain was found in a study of T cell repertoires in cytomegalovirus infection. Study summary: Evidence of both CMV infection and a matching HLA type came from public TCR beta signatures. Study conclusions and caveats: The cumulative frequency of public TCR beta families distinguished individuals who carried CMV together with the relevant HLA. HLA-C-restricted TCR beta clonotypes specific for CMV led the ex vivo response.

Germline CDR1 reads SGHNT; CDR2 reads YENEEA. The CDR3 has 14 residues. V was trimmed by 6 bases and J by 4 bases, leaving 15 bases between them. Details on this clonotype: Its specificity is not known.

Each CDR3 protein gets one entry after TCRdb re-called the reads with MiXCR. Of hundreds of thousands of distinct CDR3 sequences in the sample, roughly 15% were seen once. Source material: PBMCs. This clonotype was obtained from a human donor in good health (CMV status not recorded). Some clones in this sample may be carry-over from other donors' samples. This chain connects TRBV11-3 to TRBJ2-5; D may match TRBD1 or TRBD2 (5 bases each). CDR3 sequence reads: CASSMGDRRETQYF. The CDR3 DNA sequence: TGTGCCAGCAGTATGGGGGATCGGCGAGAGACCCAGTACTTC.